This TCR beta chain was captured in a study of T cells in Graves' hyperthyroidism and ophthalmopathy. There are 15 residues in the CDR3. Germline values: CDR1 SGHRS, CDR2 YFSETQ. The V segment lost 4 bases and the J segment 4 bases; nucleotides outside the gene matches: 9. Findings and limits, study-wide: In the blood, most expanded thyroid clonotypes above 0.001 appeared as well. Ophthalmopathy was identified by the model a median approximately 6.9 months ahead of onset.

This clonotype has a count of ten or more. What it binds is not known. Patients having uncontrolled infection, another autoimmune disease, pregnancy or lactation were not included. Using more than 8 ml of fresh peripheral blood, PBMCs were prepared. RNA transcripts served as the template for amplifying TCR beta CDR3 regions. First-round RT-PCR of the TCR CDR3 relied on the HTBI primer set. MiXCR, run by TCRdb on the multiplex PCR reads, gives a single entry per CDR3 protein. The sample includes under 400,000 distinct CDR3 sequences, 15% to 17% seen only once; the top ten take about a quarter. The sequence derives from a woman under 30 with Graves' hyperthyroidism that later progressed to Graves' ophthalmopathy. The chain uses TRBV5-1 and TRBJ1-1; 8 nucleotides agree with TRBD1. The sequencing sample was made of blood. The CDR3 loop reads CASSDRTGHGTEAFF. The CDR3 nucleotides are TGCGCCAGCAGCGATAGGACAGGGCACGGCACTGAAGCTTTCTTT.